This T cell receptor (beta chain) was captured in a study of CD8+CD57+ T cells in acquired aplastic anemia. At the level of the study: The DNA of sorted CD4+ and CD8+ cells averaged around 3 ug. General study findings and limits: Around 29 shared CD8+ CDR3s appeared highly expressed within patients' immunodominant clones.

Sequencing involved patients with CD8+CD57+ cell expansion previously shown by flow cytometry. Germline assignment: CDR1 SGDLS and CDR2 YYNGEE. The CDR3 is 16 amino acids. V dropped 4 bases and J dropped 8 bases, with 22 bases sitting between them. As for this clonotype: Its cognate antigen is unknown.

The use of genomic DNA as template underpinned the TCR beta VDJ and CDR3 profiling. TCRdb recomputed calls from the reads with MiXCR, one row per CDR3 protein. The table lists roughly 250,000 distinct CDR3 sequences, roughly 82% of them singletons. Sequenced sample: sorted CD4+, CD8+, or CD8+CD57+ T cells (not recorded which) from PBMCs. The TCR sequence derives from a human donor with aplastic anemia. This sequence joins TRBV9 and TRBJ2-1; D is possibly TRBD1 (6 bases). The CDR3 DNA reads TGTGCCAGCAGCCAGGGGAGCGCAAACGGCAACGATGAGCAGTTCTTC. Translating it yields CASSQGSANGNDEQFF.